This T cell receptor (beta chain) is from a study of technical replicates of blood from a handful of donors (dated 2017 in TCRdb). V is cut back by 5 bases and J by 14 bases, with 7 bases in the junction unmatched. Counted from cysteine to phenylalanine, this CDR3 has 12 amino acids. Left in the record is the CDR3 DNA by itself, 36 bases read in frame from the first base. The germline V gene specifies MDHEN as CDR1 and SYDVKM as CDR2. Library method: the immunoSEQ multiplex PCR assay. TCRdb obtained this table from immuneACCESS and retained in-frame rearrangements with V and J assigned. These tables miss some clones; where compared with another copy, unresolved V genes account for less than half of the shortfall, and the remainder is unexplained. This sample holds 55,000 to 80,000 clones; nearly 98% were observed only once. Roughly 0.17% of the sample is taken by the ten largest. Remarks on this clone: What antigen it recognizes has not been identified. Base qualities were left out, and no much larger clone turns up one base away.

This TCR was sampled from a human donor in good health. The material sequenced was T cells isolated from PBMCs. The chain uses TRBV28 and TRBJ1-2; the junction holds 11 bases that match TRBD1. The sequenced DNA is TGTGCCAGCAGTACAGGGACAGGGGGTCGGACCTTC. Its translation is CASSTGTGGRTF.